Presented here are 24 T cell receptor beta chains from one specimen sequenced in a study of blood T cell repertoires in COVID-19 (dated by TCRdb to about 2020). Library preparation employed the immunoSEQ multiplex PCR assay. Imported from immuneACCESS, the table was reduced by TCRdb to in-frame sequences with V and J called. These copies leave out some clones; in studies compared against another copy, an unresolved V gene accounts for under half, and the cause of the remainder is not known. The sample records 130,000 to 150,000 clones, around four fifths of which are singletons. About 3% of the sample goes to the ten largest clones. The sample was peripheral blood. The source of these receptors is a woman in her thirties or forties with active or convalescent COVID-19.

This chain uses TRBV7-2 with TRBJ1-6, with a weak D call TRBD1 (6 bases). The germline CDR1 and CDR2 sequences are SGHTA and FQGNSA. Between the trimmed V and J ends, which lost 5 bases and 6 bases, there was a span of 14 bases. This CDR3 region has 15 residues. The CDR3 loop reads CASSTQGPSNSPLHF. CDR3 nucleotides: TGTGCCAGCAGCACACAGGGACCTAGTAATTCACCCCTCCACTTT.

The V and J genes are TRBV6-4 and TRBJ2-2; TRBD1 aligns across 7 bases. The CDR3 extends over 16 amino acids. J gave up 2 bases and V 6 bases, and 9 bases lay outside the gene matches. Germline assignment: CDR1 MRHNA and CDR2 SNTAGT. Written as DNA, the CDR3 is TGTGCCAGCAGCCCATCAGGACAGGTTAACACCGGGGAGCTGTTTTTT. As protein: CASSPSGQVNTGELFF.

The chain joins TRBV5-1 to TRBJ2-3; D is possibly TRBD1 (5 bases). With 0 bases removed from V and 1 base from J, the gap between germline ends came to 9 bases. The germline CDR1 and CDR2 sequences are SGHRS and YFSETQ. The CDR3 runs to 15 residues. CDR3 DNA sequence: TGCGCCAGCAGCTTGGGACAAGGGGGCACAGATACGCAGTATTTT. The encoded protein is CASSLGQGGTDTQYF.

This clone appeared once. The genes are TRBV11-2 and TRBJ2-1, with TRBD2 matching over 15 bases. V lost 2 bases, J lost 6 bases, and 5 bases stayed unmatched. Germline assignment: CDR1 SGHAT and CDR2 FQNNGV. The CDR3 covers 17 residues. The CDR3 spells CASSLKLGLAGGNEQFF. As DNA, the CDR3 is TGTGCCAGCAGCTTAAAATTGGGACTAGCGGGGGGCAATGAGCAGTTCTTC.

The chain recombines TRBV6-5 with TRBJ1-1; unclear D gene. The germline V gene encodes CDR1 MNHEY and CDR2 SVGAGI. The V end was cut by 7 bases, the J end by 0 bases, with 12 bases between. This CDR3 region has 14 residues. The CDR3 DNA is TGTGCCAGCACGCTCCACAGTTTGAACACTGAAGCTTTCTTT. Amino acids: CASTLHSLNTEAFF.

This chain connects TRBV5-1 to TRBJ2-7, with a possible D match to TRBD2 (5 bases). There are 18 residues in the CDR3. Germline assignment: CDR1 SGHRS and CDR2 YFSETQ. Trimming took off 1 base at V and 0 bases at J, with 20 bases between the two ends. The DNA of the CDR3 is TGCGCCAGCAGCTTGATCCCGTTCAGTGAGCGGCTCTCCTACGAGCAGTACTTC. It encodes CASSLIPFSERLSYEQYF.

The rearrangement uses TRBV2 and TRBJ1-3; D perhaps matches TRBD1 (5 bases). CDR3 size: 14 residues. V was trimmed by 2 bases and J by 8 bases, leaving 13 bases between them. The germline gives CDR1 SNHLY, CDR2 FYNNEI. CDR3 nucleotide sequence: TGTGCCAGCAGTGAATTCGGGGGTCGAGACACCATATATTTT. Translating it yields CASSEFGGRDTIYF.

The chain recombines TRBV5-4 with TRBJ1-1; tentative D call: TRBD1 (5 bases). Germline assignment: CDR1 SGHNT and CDR2 YYREEE (reference sequence). CDR3 length: 15 residues. V was trimmed by 2 bases and J by 2 bases, leaving 13 bases between them. The CDR3 sequence: CASSFPTAQNTEAFF. CDR3 bases: TGTGCCAGCAGCTTCCCGACAGCACAAAACACTGAAGCTTTCTTT.

This clone is a singleton in its sample. V gene TRBV28 combines with J gene TRBJ1-2; D might be TRBD1 (6 bases). Germline CDR1 MDHEN, CDR2 SYDVKM. The V end was cut by 2 bases, the J end by 7 bases, with 14 bases between. The CDR3 loop spans 14 amino acids. The CDR3 spells CASSLQGRRSGYTF. As DNA, the CDR3 is TGTGCCAGCAGTTTACAGGGGCGTCGGAGTGGCTACACCTTC.

This clone was detected only once. In DNA, the CDR3 is TGCAGCACCTTCCAGGGGGTGAACACTGAAGCTTTCTTT. Amino acid sequence: CSTFQGVNTEAFF. This rearrangement joins TRBV29-1 to TRBJ1-1; 7 bases line up with TRBD1. This CDR3 region has 13 residues. Germline trimming cut 8 bases from V and 0 bases from J; bases unmatched to any gene: 6. From germline, CDR1 is SQVTM and CDR2 ANQGSEA. The full variable domain, with the rest looked up from reference TRBV29-1 and TRBJ1-1, is SAVISQKPSRDICQRGTSLTIQCQVDSQVTMMFWYRQQPGQSLTLIATANQGSEATYESGFVIDKFPISRPNLTFSTLTVSNMSPEDSSIYLCSTFQGVNTEAFFGQGTRLTVV.

This CDR3 reads CASSARDSAREQFF. CDR3 DNA: TGTGCCAGCAGTGCTCGGGACTCCGCACGTGAGCAGTTCTTC. The rearrangement joins TRBV2 to TRBJ2-1; D is perhaps TRBD2 (6 bases). V shed 4 bases and J shed 9 bases, with 16 bases lying between them. This CDR3 has 14 residues. Looked up from germline, CDR1 is SNHLY and CDR2 is FYNNEI.

The chain couples TRBV28 to TRBJ2-4, with TRBD1 identical over 7 bases. This CDR3 comprises 14 residues. The germline gives CDR1 MDHEN, CDR2 SYDVKM. The trim removed 8 bases at V and 7 bases at J, leaving 11 bases unmatched. CDR3 sequence: CASRNTGARNIQYF. The CDR3 nucleotides read TGTGCCAGCCGGAACACAGGGGCGCGGAACATTCAGTACTTC. Complete variable domain (other parts from reference TRBV28 and TRBJ2-4): DVKVTQSSRYLVKRTGEKVFLECVQDMDHENMFWYRQDPGLGLRLIYFSYDVKMKEKGDIPEGYSVSREKKERFSLILESASTNQTSMYLCASRNTGARNIQYFGAGTRLSVL.

This clone appeared a single time. The genes are TRBV3-1 (or the pseudogene TRBV3-2) and TRBJ2-3; 7 nucleotides match TRBD1. With 4 bases clipped from V and 2 bases from J, the junction kept 6 bases outside the gene matches. Germline V gene data show CDR1 as LGHDT and CDR2 as YNNKEL (reference sequence). The CDR3 contains 15 residues. This chain's CDR3 is CASSPRTGYTDTQYF. CDR3 in DNA: TGTGCCAGCAGCCCACGGACAGGATACACAGATACGCAGTATTTT.

The V and J genes are TRBV6-5 and TRBJ1-1; no definite D call. Trimming stripped 7 bases from V and 3 bases from J, with 15 bases between. This CDR3 region has 14 residues. The germline V gene encodes CDR1 MNHEY and CDR2 SVGAGI. CDR3 DNA sequence: TGTGCCAGCACCAAACCCGGGAGGTACACTGAAGCTTTCTTT. Translated, it gives CASTKPGRYTEAFF.

This rearrangement joins TRBV19 to TRBJ1-6; D unresolved. Looked up from germline, CDR1 is LNHDA and CDR2 is SQIVND (reference sequence). The V gene lost 3 bases and the J gene lost 5 bases, with 8 bases spanning the gap. This CDR3 is 14 amino acids long. In DNA, the CDR3 is TGTGCCAGTAGTATGAACAGTAATAATTCACCCCTCCACTTT. It encodes CASSMNSNNSPLHF.

This rearrangement joins TRBV5-6 to TRBJ2-1; 7 bases match TRBD1. The V and J ends lost 7 bases and 13 bases, in that order; junction bases with no gene match: 8. Germline V gene data show CDR1 as SGHDT and CDR2 as YYEEEE. The CDR3 extends over 11 amino acids. CDR3 DNA sequence: TGTGCCAGCGAAACGACAGGGTCTCAGTTCTTC. It encodes CASETTGSQFF.

The V call is TRBV9, the J call TRBJ2-3; D is possibly TRBD1 (7 bases). The CDR3 sequence is 15 residues long. Germline V gives CDR1 SGDLS, CDR2 YYNGEE. The V gene lost 2 bases and the J gene lost 0 bases, with 10 bases spanning the gap. The CDR3 nucleotides are TGTGCCAGCAGCGTCGCAGGGGGGAGCACAGATACGCAGTATTTT. It yields the protein CASSVAGGSTDTQYF.

V and J are TRBV28 and TRBJ1-2; the D is unclear. Trimming cost V 3 bases and J 5 bases, with 10 bases left between them. The CDR3 has 13 residues. From germline, CDR1 is MDHEN and CDR2 SYDVKM. The CDR3: CASSLWQVYGYTF. The DNA of the CDR3 is TGTGCCAGCAGTTTGTGGCAGGTGTATGGCTACACCTTC.

The chain combines TRBV5-8 with TRBJ1-2; D may be TRBD1 (6 bases). The germline V gene has CDR1 SGHTS and CDR2 YDEGEE. This CDR3 is 14 amino acids long. Deletions cut 3 bases from V and 7 bases from J, with 16 bases between. CDR3 nucleotide sequence: TGTGCCAGCAGCTCGGTACAGGGTTTCGGTGGCTACACCTTC. It codes for CASSSVQGFGGYTF.

The rearrangement links TRBV19 to TRBJ2-2; TRBD2 matches at 7 bases. This CDR3 has 15 amino acids. Looked up from germline, CDR1 is LNHDA and CDR2 is SQIVND (reference sequence). With 4 bases clipped from V and 5 bases from J, the junction kept 7 bases outside the gene matches. CDR3 region: CASSRRTSGTGELFF. CDR3 in DNA: TGTGCCAGTAGTAGACGGACTAGTGGTACCGGGGAGCTGTTTTTT.

The V call is TRBV18, the J call TRBJ1-3; 7 bases are a match to TRBD1. Germline V lookup: CDR1 KGHSH, CDR2 LQKENI. The CDR3 has 15 residues. With 1 base clipped from V and 2 bases from J, the junction kept 2 bases outside the gene matches. The CDR3 protein is CASSPQGAAGNTIYF. For the CDR3, the DNA is TGTGCCAGCTCACCACAGGGGGCAGCTGGAAACACCATATATTTT. The full variable domain, in which reference TRBV18 and TRBJ1-3 provide the parts outside the CDR3, is NAGVMQNPRHLVRRRGQEARLRCSPMKGHSHVYWYRQLPEEGLKFMVYLQKENIIDESGMPKERFSAEFPKEGPSILRIQQVVRGDSAAYFCASSPQGAAGNTIYFGEGSWLTVV.

This chain links TRBV11-2 with TRBJ2-1; no reliable D call. Per the germline V gene, CDR1 is SGHAT and CDR2 is FQNNGV. Trimming left V 0 bases short and J 3 bases short, with 3 bases between. This CDR3 has 13 amino acids. CDR3 in amino acids: CASSLDRYNEQFF. In nucleotides, the CDR3 is TGTGCCAGCAGCTTAGACCGCTACAATGAGCAGTTCTTC.

The chain employs TRBV30 and TRBJ2-3; D unclear. The germline V and J ends were trimmed by 2 bases and 2 bases, with 17 bases remaining between them. The CDR3 is 16 amino acids. Germline CDR1 GTSNPN, CDR2 SVGIG (reference sequence). CDR3 amino acids: CAWSPLRPRITDTQYF. The CDR3 nucleotides read TGTGCCTGGAGTCCGCTAAGGCCGCGGATCACAGATACGCAGTATTTT. Combining the CDR3 with reference TRBV30 and TRBJ2-3 gives the whole variable domain SQTIHQWPATLVQPVGSPLSLECTVEGTSNPNLYWYRQAAGRGLQLLFYSVGIGQISSEVPQNLSASRPQDRQFILSSKKLLLSDSGFYLCAWSPLRPRITDTQYFGPGTRLTVL.

This chain links TRBV7-2 with TRBJ1-2; 9 nucleotides align to TRBD1. V shed 5 bases, J shed 6 bases, and the junction held 13 bases outside the gene matches. Germline V gene data show CDR1 as SGHTA and CDR2 as FQGNSA. This CDR3 is 16 amino acids long. The CDR3 DNA follows: TGTGCCAGCAGCCCAACTAGGACGGGACAGGGCGATGGCTACACCTTC. Its protein product is CASSPTRTGQGDGYTF.